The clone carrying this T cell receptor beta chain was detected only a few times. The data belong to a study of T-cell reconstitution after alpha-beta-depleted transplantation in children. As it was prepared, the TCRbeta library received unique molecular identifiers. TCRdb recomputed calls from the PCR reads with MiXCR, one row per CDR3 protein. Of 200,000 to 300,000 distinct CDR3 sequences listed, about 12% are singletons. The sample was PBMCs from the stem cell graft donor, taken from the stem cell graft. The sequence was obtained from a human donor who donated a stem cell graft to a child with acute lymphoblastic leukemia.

The CDR3 region is CAWSVFGTFANQPQHF. The CDR3 DNA reads TGTGCCTGGAGTGTTTTTGGGACATTCGCTAATCAGCCCCAGCATTTT. The chain joins TRBV30 to TRBJ1-5; maybe TRBD1 (6 bases). The CDR3 is 16 amino acids. The V gene lost 0 bases and the J gene lost 4 bases, with 16 bases spanning the gap. Germline CDR1 GTSNPN, CDR2 SVGIG (reference sequence). Using reference TRBV30 and TRBJ1-5 for the parts outside the CDR3, the full variable domain is SQTIHQWPATLVQPVGSPLSLECTVEGTSNPNLYWYRQAAGRGLQLLFYSVGIGQISSEVPQNLSASRPQDRQFILSSKKLLLSDSGFYLCAWSVFGTFANQPQHFGDGTRLSIL.